The 27 T cell receptor beta chains below come from one sample, sequenced in a study of a mutant IDH1 vaccine in newly diagnosed glioma. TCRdb's copy holds only in-frame clones and misses some; the assay was immunoSEQ multiplex PCR. The repertoire consists of 50,000 to 60,000 clones, with more than 70% occurring once and the leading ten covering approximately 5.2%. The time point is: week 5, during vaccination. With topical imiquimod, each dose of the vaccine consisted of 300 ug of mutant IDH1 20-mer peptide. For these receptors, no antigen is known. The sample was PBMCs, taken from a glioma patient whose treatment included an IDH1 peptide vaccine. The receptors stem from a man in his fifties or sixties with glioma.

The chain employs TRBV19 and TRBJ1-5; the D gene is possibly TRBD1 (6 bases). CDR3 size: 15 residues. Germline V gene lookup returns CDR1 LNHDA and CDR2 SQIVND (reference sequence). Trimming shortened V by 4 bases and J by 1 base, and 11 bases separated the two germline ends. CDR3 in amino acids: CASSTGARSNQPQHF. In DNA form, the CDR3 reads TGTGCCAGTAGTACAGGGGCTAGGAGCAATCAGCCCCAGCATTTT.

The V call is TRBV7-2, the J call TRBJ1-1; D possibly corresponds to TRBD1 (6 bases). The CDR3 is made up of 16 amino acids. Trimming cost V 1 base and J 3 bases, with 15 bases left between them. Germline assignment: CDR1 SGHTA and CDR2 FQGNSA. Here the CDR3 reads CASSLGGGRLDTEAFF. The DNA of the CDR3 is TGTGCCAGCAGCTTAGGGGGGGGCAGGTTGGACACTGAAGCTTTCTTT.

There are a few counts of this clone. This CDR3 is CASSWGGAGNTEAFF. The DNA of the CDR3 is TGTGCCAGTAGCTGGGGGGGCGCGGGGAACACTGAAGCTTTCTTT. The rearrangement links TRBV19 to TRBJ1-1; TRBD1 might be the D (6 bases). The CDR3 runs to 15 residues. The germline V gene encodes CDR1 LNHDA and CDR2 SQIVND (reference sequence). The V end lost 6 bases, the J end lost 1 base, and 15 bases lay between the germline ends.

The chain uses TRBV5-4 and TRBJ2-5; D may be TRBD2 (6 bases). The germline CDR1 and CDR2 sequences are SGHNT and YYREEE (reference sequence). Trimming stripped 0 bases from V and 4 bases from J, with 16 bases between. The CDR3 covers 16 residues. The CDR3 DNA reads as TGTGCCAGCAGCTTGGAATGGTCGACTAGAACAGAGACCCAGTACTTC. Translating gives CASSLEWSTRTETQYF. Full variable domain (missing parts from reference TRBV5-4 and TRBJ2-5): ETGVTQSPTHLIKTRGQQVTLRCSSQSGHNTVSWYQQALGQGPQFIFQYYREEENGRGNFPPRFSGLQFPNYSSELNVNALELDDSALYLCASSLEWSTRTETQYFGPGTRLLVL.

This clone has just one count. This same CDR3 is encoded by further DNA sequences in the sample. V gene TRBV5-1 combines with J gene TRBJ1-4; D possibly corresponds to TRBD1 (5 bases). The CDR3 runs 16 residues. With 0 bases removed from V and 0 bases from J, the gap between germline ends came to 9 bases. CDR1 and CDR2 from the germline V gene are SGHRS and YFSETQ. Here the CDR3 DNA reads TGCGCCAGCAGCTTGGGACAGTCTGCAACTAATGAAAAACTGTTTTTT. Its translation is CASSLGQSATNEKLFF.

The chain combines TRBV30 with TRBJ2-5, with 8 bases lining up with TRBD2. With V trimmed by 3 bases and J by 5 bases, 5 bases remained unmatched. This CDR3 is built from 13 residues. Per the germline V gene, CDR1 is GTSNPN and CDR2 is SVGIG (reference sequence). CDR3 nucleotide sequence: TGTGCCTGGAGGGTTAGCGGGGAGGAGACCCAGTACTTC. The encoded protein is CAWRVSGEETQYF.

In its sample, this clone was seen once. The chain combines TRBV6-5 with TRBJ1-6; no reliable D call. Germline CDR1 is MNHEY and CDR2 is SVGAGI. The CDR3 runs to 13 residues. V dropped 5 bases and J dropped 5 bases, with 7 bases sitting between them. CDR3 loop: CASSLLNNSPLHF. The CDR3 DNA reads TGTGCCAGCAGTCTTCTTAATAATTCACCCCTCCACTTT.

V and J are TRBV30 and TRBJ2-1, with D hard to call. CDR3 length: 13 amino acids. V dropped 0 bases and J dropped 3 bases, with 6 bases sitting between them. Germline V CDR1 and CDR2: GTSNPN, SVGIG (reference sequence). The CDR3 nucleotides read TGTGCCTGGAGTGTAAAGGACTACAATGAGCAGTTCTTC. Amino acid sequence: CAWSVKDYNEQFF. The full variable domain, in which reference TRBV30 and TRBJ2-1 provide the parts outside the CDR3, is SQTIHQWPATLVQPVGSPLSLECTVEGTSNPNLYWYRQAAGRGLQLLFYSVGIGQISSEVPQNLSASRPQDRQFILSSKKLLLSDSGFYLCAWSVKDYNEQFFGPGTRLTVL.

The J gene is TRBJ1-4, the V gene TRBV2, with a weak D call TRBD1 (5 bases). The CDR3 length is 13 residues. The V gene's germline CDR1 is SNHLY and CDR2 FYNNEI. Trimming shortened V by 7 bases and J by 7 bases, and 13 bases separated the two germline ends. CDR3 loop: CASILNGGEKLFF. The CDR3 DNA is TGTGCCAGCATTCTTAATGGGGGTGAAAAACTGTTTTTT.

This chain links TRBV18 with TRBJ1-2; the D gene is possibly TRBD1 (5 bases). There are 12 residues in the CDR3. Between the trimmed V and J ends, which lost 3 bases and 8 bases, there was a span of 10 bases. Germline CDR1 reads KGHSH; CDR2 reads LQKENI. This chain's CDR3 is CASSPDGDGYTF. The CDR3 DNA follows: TGTGCCAGCTCACCGGATGGGGACGGCTACACCTTC. Full variable domain (outside the CDR3, taken from reference TRBV18 and TRBJ1-2): NAGVMQNPRHLVRRRGQEARLRCSPMKGHSHVYWYRQLPEEGLKFMVYLQKENIIDESGMPKERFSAEFPKEGPSILRIQQVVRGDSAAYFCASSPDGDGYTFGSGTRLTVV.

This sequence joins TRBV7-8 and TRBJ1-1; tentatively, D is TRBD1 (5 bases). Trimming shortened V by 5 bases and J by 0 bases, and 10 bases separated the two germline ends. Germline CDR1 SGHVS, CDR2 FQNEAQ. CDR3 size: 14 residues. This CDR3 is CASSPSGLNTEAFF. Here the CDR3 DNA reads TGTGCCAGCAGCCCTTCGGGGCTGAACACTGAAGCTTTCTTT.

This clone occurred a few times. CDR3 DNA: TGTGCCAGCAGTTACCACACCGGGACAGATGATGGCTACACCTTC. Its translation is CASSYHTGTDDGYTF. The chain has TRBV6-6 and TRBJ1-2, with 7 bases matching TRBD1. The CDR3 has 15 amino acids. CDR1 MNHNY and CDR2 SVGAGI come from the germline V gene (reference sequence). V gave up 2 bases and J gave up 6 bases; unmatched junction bases: 9.

This clone has just a few counts. The V gene is TRBV20-1, the J gene TRBJ2-5; D is uncertain. The CDR3 is 11 amino acids. Germline V gives CDR1 DFQATT, CDR2 SNEGSKA (reference sequence). Trimming took off 1 base at V and 4 bases at J, with 4 bases between the two ends. This CDR3 is CSARGTETQYF. The CDR3 DNA is TGCAGTGCTAGAGGAACAGAGACCCAGTACTTC.

The chain uses TRBV5-1 and TRBJ2-7; maybe TRBD2 (6 bases). The V end was cut by 2 bases, the J end by 2 bases, with 11 bases between. CDR1 is SGHRS, CDR2 YFSETQ, per germline. The CDR3 contains 14 residues. CDR3 in amino acids: CASSLSPGAYEQYF. Here the CDR3 DNA reads TGCGCCAGCAGCTTAAGTCCGGGGGCCTACGAGCAGTACTTC.

V and J are TRBV19 and TRBJ2-1; D is undetermined. The CDR3 sequence is 13 residues long. Trimming cost V 7 bases and J 0 bases, with 7 bases left between them. Germline-derived CDR1 and CDR2 are LNHDA and SQIVND (reference sequence). CDR3 sequence: CASKKGSYNEQFF. The CDR3 DNA reads TGTGCCAGTAAGAAGGGCTCCTACAATGAGCAGTTCTTC.

V usage is TRBV2 and J usage is TRBJ2-1, with 10 bases lining up with TRBD1. With V trimmed by 7 bases and J by 10 bases, 7 bases remained unmatched. The CDR3 has 13 amino acids. Germline V gene sequence: CDR1 SNHLY, CDR2 FYNNEI. CDR3 sequence reads: CASNRDRGREQFF. For the CDR3, the DNA is TGTGCCAGCAATCGGGACAGGGGTCGGGAGCAGTTCTTC.

This clone has a single count. The chain combines TRBV27 with TRBJ2-7, with D perhaps matching TRBD1 or TRBD2 (5 bases each). V shed 5 bases and J shed 0 bases, with 11 bases lying between them. In germline, CDR1 is MNHEY, CDR2 SMNVEV (reference sequence). The CDR3 is 14 amino acids. The CDR3 loop is CASSPSGTSYEQYF. The CDR3 DNA sequence: TGTGCCAGCAGTCCCTCAGGGACCTCCTACGAGCAGTACTTC.

This sequence joins TRBV7-9 and TRBJ1-2; D may be TRBD1 (5 bases). Germline CDR1 is SEHNR and CDR2 is FQNEAQ (reference sequence). Trimming left V 1 base short and J 6 bases short, with 12 bases between. The CDR3 is 14 residues long. The CDR3 nucleotides are TGTGCCAGCAGCTTAGAGGGGTTGGGTGATGGCTACACCTTC. It codes for CASSLEGLGDGYTF.

V gene TRBV14 combines with J gene TRBJ2-7, with D possibly being TRBD1 or TRBD2 (5 bases each). V gave up 8 bases and J gave up 0 bases, with 8 bases separating them. CDR3 size: 12 residues. From germline, CDR1 is SGHDN and CDR2 FVKESK. CDR3 amino acids: CASGTFSYEQYF. CDR3 in DNA: TGTGCCAGCGGGACCTTCTCCTACGAGCAGTACTTC.

V is TRBV28 and J is TRBJ2-5, with D maybe TRBD2 (6 bases). This CDR3 is 17 amino acids long. Germline V gene sequence: CDR1 MDHEN, CDR2 SYDVKM. V was trimmed by 5 bases and J by 1 base, leaving 20 bases between them. For the CDR3, the DNA is TGTGCCAGCAGTACCCATGGAGGGGCAGGGAGCCAAGAGACCCAGTACTTC. This gives the protein CASSTHGGAGSQETQYF.

The DNA for the CDR3 is TGTGCCAGCAGTTACCCCGGGCGCCTAAATGAGCAGTTCTTC. Translated: CASSYPGRLNEQFF. The rearrangement uses TRBV6-5 and TRBJ2-1, with D unclear. CDR1 and CDR2 from the germline V gene are MNHEY and SVGAGI. The V gene lost 2 bases and the J gene lost 7 bases, with 12 bases spanning the gap. The CDR3 has 14 residues.

Judged by abundance, this clone is medium-sized. V usage is TRBV2 and J usage is TRBJ2-1; a possible D gene is TRBD1 (5 bases). Trimming cost V 6 bases and J 5 bases, with 14 bases left between them. The CDR3 has 14 amino acids. Germline V gene lookup returns CDR1 SNHLY and CDR2 FYNNEI. This CDR3 is CASSLDTTHNEQFF. The CDR3 region has the DNA TGTGCCAGCAGCCTGGACACGACCCACAATGAGCAGTTCTTC.

The chain joins TRBV5-1 to TRBJ2-7, with D possibly TRBD2 on 5 matching bases. The CDR3 is 15 residues long. Looked up from germline, CDR1 is SGHRS and CDR2 is YFSETQ. With 0 bases removed from V and 2 bases from J, the gap between germline ends came to 12 bases. The CDR3 spells CASSLEASPAYEQYF. For the CDR3, the DNA is TGCGCCAGCAGCTTGGAAGCTAGCCCAGCCTACGAGCAGTACTTC.

The rearrangement joins TRBV2 to TRBJ1-4; tentative D call: TRBD1 (5 bases). This CDR3 is 17 amino acids long. The germline CDR1 and CDR2 sequences are SNHLY and FYNNEI. Trimming pared 3 bases from V and 2 bases from J, leaving 16 bases between. CDR3 bases: TGTGCCAGCAGTGAGTGGGACCCCAGGTCGACTAATGAAAAACTGTTTTTT. It yields the protein CASSEWDPRSTNEKLFF.

The gene calls are TRBV10-3 and TRBJ1-1; 8 bases match TRBD1. This CDR3 has 14 amino acids. Germline assignment: CDR1 ENHRY and CDR2 SYGVKD. J gave up 2 bases and V 6 bases, and 5 bases lay outside the gene matches. The CDR3 loop reads CAIRGGQDNTEAFF. CDR3 coding DNA: TGTGCCATCAGGGGGGGACAGGATAACACTGAAGCTTTCTTT.

V gene TRBV30 combines with J gene TRBJ1-5; D is possibly TRBD1 (6 bases). CDR1 GTSNPN and CDR2 SVGIG come from the germline V gene (reference sequence). This CDR3 comprises 14 residues. The CDR3 nucleotides read TGTGAACATTCTCCGGGACACTACAATCAGCCCCAGCATTTT. Amino acid sequence: CEHSPGHYNQPQHF.

V and J are TRBV5-6 and TRBJ1-6, with TRBD1 matching 8 bases. The CDR3 is 12 amino acids. V lost 0 bases to trimming and J lost 15 bases; unmatched junction nucleotides: 2. The germline V gene encodes CDR1 SGHDT and CDR2 YYEEEE. The CDR3 here is CASSLGDRRLHF. CDR3 DNA sequence: TGTGCCAGCAGCTTGGGGGACAGGCGCCTCCACTTT.